The 6 T cell receptor beta chains given below trace back to one sample, sequenced in a study of cytomegalovirus exposure and HLA in healthy donors. The PCR employed 60 Vbeta primers together with 13 Jbeta primers. TCRdb's table, derived via immunoSEQ multiplex PCR, lists solely in-frame clones and lacks some. The data show more than 65,000 clones, with 75% to 80% seen just once and approximately 5.7% held by the top ten. The sample consisted of PBMCs. These TCRs come from a female donor in good health and CMV-seronegative.

The chain links TRBV25-1 to TRBJ2-5; possible D gene TRBD1, 5 bases. Germline V CDR1 and CDR2: MGHDK, SYGVNS. The V and J ends lost 5 bases and 5 bases respectively, with 21 bases between them. The CDR3 is 16 residues long. CDR3 sequence reads: CASSSLVQAGWETQYF. In DNA, the CDR3 is TGTGCCAGCAGTTCCCTAGTCCAGGCAGGGTGGGAGACCCAGTACTTC.

The chain employs TRBV28 and TRBJ2-7, with D perhaps matching TRBD2 (6 bases). The CDR3 sequence is 15 residues long. Germline CDR1 and CDR2: MDHEN and SYDVKM. V gave up 5 bases and J gave up 2 bases, with 16 bases separating them. This CDR3 is CASSAETPGAYEQYF. The CDR3 DNA reads as TGTGCCAGCAGTGCCGAGACTCCGGGAGCCTACGAGCAGTACTTC.

J is TRBJ2-6 and V is TRBV5-1, with D perhaps matching TRBD2 (5 bases). Germline V gene sequence: CDR1 SGHRS, CDR2 YFSETQ. This CDR3 spans 15 amino acids. With 3 bases removed from V and 1 base from J, the gap between germline ends came to 8 bases. The CDR3 spells CASSSRGSGANVLTF. The CDR3 region has the DNA TGCGCCAGCAGCTCGAGAGGGTCTGGGGCCAACGTCCTGACTTTC. Together with reference TRBV5-1 and TRBJ2-6, the CDR3 gives the full variable domain: KAGVTQTPRYLIKTRGQQVTLSCSPISGHRSVSWYQQTPGQGLQFLFEYFSETQRNKGNFPGRFSGRQFSNSRSEMNVSTLELGDSALYLCASSSRGSGANVLTFGAGSRLTVL.

V gene TRBV14 combines with J gene TRBJ1-2; D may be TRBD1 (5 bases). There are 14 residues in the CDR3. With 4 bases removed from V and 7 bases from J, the gap between germline ends came to 16 bases. In germline, CDR1 is SGHDN, CDR2 FVKESK. The CDR3 bases are TGTGCCAGCAGCCCTAGGACATCCTACGGTGGCTACACCTTC. Translated, it gives CASSPRTSYGGYTF.

Only one count was recorded for this clone. This chain connects TRBV28 to TRBJ1-5, with D perhaps TRBD1 (5 bases). This CDR3 spans 15 amino acids. CDR1 is MDHEN, CDR2 SYDVKM, per germline. V gave up 6 bases and J gave up 5 bases, with 17 bases separating them. The CDR3 spells CASRVPAGSYQPQHF. The CDR3 nucleotides are TGTGCCAGCAGAGTTCCTGCAGGGTCCTATCAGCCCCAGCATTTT.

This chain links TRBV5-4 with TRBJ2-2, with D perhaps matching TRBD2 (6 bases). Germline V gene data show CDR1 as SGHNT and CDR2 as YYREEE (reference sequence). CDR3 size: 15 residues. Trimming stripped 4 bases from V and 11 bases from J, with 21 bases between. For the CDR3, the DNA is TGTGCCAGCAGCCCCATGTCCGGGACTTCTAAAGAGCTGTTTTTT. As protein: CASSPMSGTSKELFF.